Shown below are 22 T cell receptor beta chains from a single sample sequenced in a study of PD-L1 blockade in urothelial cancer. Time point denoted: peripheral blood 6 weeks after treatment start. The repertoire was sequenced with immunoSEQ multiplex PCR; TCRdb's copy has only in-frame clones and lacks some. Altogether about 76,000 clones are present, less than 95% being singletons, with the ten largest covering more than 0.85%. Sequencing was performed on PBMCs, taken around atezolizumab (anti-PD-L1) treatment. The source is a woman older than 75 with urothelial cancer.

A word on this clone: One end of the junction is discordant with germline, which a read error may explain. The V call is TRBV4-2, the J call TRBJ2-6; D perhaps matches TRBD1 (5 bases). CDR3 length: 18 amino acids. Per the germline V gene, CDR1 is LGHNA and CDR2 is YNFKEQ. DNA for the CDR3: TGTGCCAGCAACCAACAGGTTGGGGCGAACTCTGGGGCCAACGTCCTGACTTTC. Translating it yields CASNQQVGANSGANVLTF.

The chain carries TRBV27 and TRBJ2-3; 9 bases fit TRBD1. V trimming: 8 bases; J trimming: 4 bases; junction bases outside the gene matches: 10. The length of the CDR3 is 15 residues. Per the germline V gene, CDR1 is MNHEY and CDR2 is SMNVEV (reference sequence). CDR3 in amino acids: CASSSGTGRPDTQYF. The CDR3 bases are TGTGCCAGCTCATCCGGGACAGGGCGGCCAGATACGCAGTATTTT.

The chain is built from TRBV6-1 and TRBJ2-1; TRBD1 matches 11 bases. This CDR3 is 14 amino acids long. The germline V gene has CDR1 MNHNS and CDR2 SASEGT. Losses at the gene ends were 5 bases for V and 9 bases for J; bases not matched to a gene: 6. CDR3 in DNA: TGTGCCAGCAGTCTTCGGACAGGGGGCGGTGAGCAGTTCTTC. It encodes CASSLRTGGGEQFF.

This clone appeared once. The J gene is TRBJ2-5, the V gene TRBV13; the match to TRBD1 covers 8 bases. V lost 1 base to trimming and J lost 4 bases; unmatched junction nucleotides: 2. Germline CDR1 PRHDT, CDR2 FYEKMQ (reference sequence). There are 14 residues in the CDR3. Here the CDR3 reads CASSLAGGGETQYF. The CDR3 region has the DNA TGTGCCAGCAGCTTAGCAGGGGGCGGAGAGACCCAGTACTTC.

The gene calls are TRBV18 and TRBJ2-7; perhaps TRBD2 as D (6 bases). Germline V gives CDR1 KGHSH, CDR2 LQKENI. This CDR3 region has 14 residues. V lost 2 bases, J lost 1 base, and 9 bases lay in between. CDR3 loop: CASSPSAGSYEQYF. CDR3 nucleotide sequence: TGTGCCAGCTCACCATCGGCGGGGTCCTACGAGCAGTACTTC.

The chain is built from TRBV30 and TRBJ2-1; possibly TRBD2 for D (5 bases). Germline V CDR1 and CDR2: GTSNPN, SVGIG (reference sequence). The CDR3 is made up of 14 amino acids. The germline V and J ends were trimmed by 2 bases and 5 bases, with 13 bases remaining between them. The CDR3 reads CAWSSLAWDNEQFF. DNA for the CDR3: TGTGCCTGGAGTAGTCTAGCTTGGGACAATGAGCAGTTCTTC.

This chain uses TRBV10-3 with TRBJ2-6, with 7 bases lining up with TRBD1. The CDR3 covers 18 residues. Germline V gives CDR1 ENHRY, CDR2 SYGVKD. With V trimmed by 1 base and J by 2 bases, 8 bases remained unmatched. This CDR3 reads CAISELAGGSAGANVLTF. CDR3 nucleotide sequence: TGTGCCATCAGTGAGTTGGCAGGGGGTTCGGCTGGGGCCAACGTCCTGACTTTC.

The chain has TRBV2 and TRBJ1-1; maybe TRBD1 (6 bases). Germline-derived CDR1 and CDR2 are SNHLY and FYNNEI. The V gene lost 6 bases and the J gene lost 1 base, with 15 bases spanning the gap. This CDR3 is built from 15 residues. The CDR3 coding sequence is TGTGCCAGCAGGGCGCATGCGACAGGGAACACTGAAGCTTTCTTT. It translates to CASRAHATGNTEAFF. The full variable domain, with the rest looked up from reference TRBV2 and TRBJ1-1, is EPEVTQTPSHQVTQMGQEVILRCVPISNHLYFYWYRQILGQKVEFLVSFYNNEISEKSEIFDDQFSVERPDGSNFTLKIRSTKLEDSAMYFCASRAHATGNTEAFFGQGTRLTVV.

This clone appeared once. In nucleotides, the CDR3 is TGTGCCAGCAGGCCGGAGGGGAGCATTCCTGAAGCTTTCTTT. Residues: CASRPEGSIPEAFF. V and J are TRBV6-1 and TRBJ1-1, with D maybe TRBD1 (5 bases). This CDR3 comprises 14 residues. V lost 6 bases to trimming and J lost 6 bases, with 17 bases between them. The germline V gene encodes CDR1 MNHNS and CDR2 SASEGT.

This chain joins TRBV7-3 and TRBJ1-1, with D unclear. The CDR3 has 13 residues. V lost 4 bases to trimming and J lost 6 bases, with 12 bases between them. The germline gives CDR1 SGHTA, CDR2 FQGTGA. In DNA, the CDR3 is TGTGCCAGCAGCTCCCGGCCCGACTCTGAAGCTTTCTTT. It translates to CASSSRPDSEAFF.

The rearrangement links TRBV25-1 to TRBJ1-1; 7 bases are shared with TRBD1. The CDR3 sequence is 14 residues long. Germline V gene lookup returns CDR1 MGHDK and CDR2 SYGVNS. The V segment lost 8 bases and the J segment 4 bases; nucleotides outside the gene matches: 10. CDR3 DNA: TGTGCCAGCGGCCGAGAGGGGGCCGCCACTGAAGCTTTCTTT. It specifies CASGREGAATEAFF. The entire variable domain, with the rest obtained from reference TRBV25-1 and TRBJ1-1, is as follows: EADIYQTPRYLVIGTGKKITLECSQTMGHDKMYWYQQDPGMELHLIHYSYGVNSTEKGDLSSESTVSRIRTEHFPLTLESARPSHTSQYLCASGREGAATEAFFGQGTRLTVV.

The chain employs TRBV28 and TRBJ1-5; D might be TRBD1 (5 bases). Looked up from germline, CDR1 is MDHEN and CDR2 is SYDVKM. The CDR3 runs to 11 residues. The V end lost 6 bases, the J end lost 7 bases, and 7 bases lay between the germline ends. CDR3 DNA sequence: TGTGCCAGCAGGGAGGGGCAGCCCCAGCATTTT. It encodes CASREGQPQHF.

V and J are TRBV6-1 and TRBJ2-1; 9 positions match TRBD2. CDR1 and CDR2 from the germline V gene are MNHNS and SASEGT. This CDR3 is 16 amino acids long. V lost 1 base, J lost 3 bases, and 4 bases stayed unmatched. CDR3 DNA sequence: TGTGCCAGCAGTGAAGAACTAGCGGGCTTCTACAATGAGCAGTTCTTC. Translation: CASSEELAGFYNEQFF.

This CDR3 is CASSLRTGVNEKLFF. In DNA, the CDR3 is TGTGCCAGCTCACTACGGACAGGGGTTAATGAAAAACTGTTTTTT. The rearrangement joins TRBV18 to TRBJ1-4; TRBD1 agrees at 9 bases. Germline V gene data show CDR1 as KGHSH and CDR2 as LQKENI. The CDR3 consists of 15 residues. V dropped 4 bases and J dropped 4; count of bases not matched to a gene: 4.

This clone was recorded only once. The chain combines TRBV5-1 with TRBJ1-4; D gene uncertain. The CDR3 runs to 15 residues. Germline V gives CDR1 SGHRS, CDR2 YFSETQ. Trimming pared 4 bases from V and 2 bases from J, leaving 12 bases between. The CDR3 DNA is TGCGCCAGCAGCCCACGCGAGGGCACTAATGAAAAACTGTTTTTT. The encoded protein is CASSPREGTNEKLFF.

The CDR3 DNA follows: TGTGCCAGCAGCTTATCTGACAGAAACTCCTACGAGCAGTACTTC. Its translation: CASSLSDRNSYEQYF. This chain connects TRBV7-8 to TRBJ2-7; D may be TRBD1 (5 bases). The CDR3 covers 15 residues. The V end was cut by 2 bases, the J end by 0 bases, with 11 bases between. CDR1 SGHVS and CDR2 FQNEAQ come from the germline V gene.

The chain links TRBV10-1 to TRBJ2-5; 7 nucleotides line up with TRBD2. This CDR3 region has 15 residues. With 0 bases clipped from V and 9 bases from J, the junction kept 10 bases outside the gene matches. Germline loops: CDR1 WNHNN, CDR2 SYGVQD (reference sequence). The chain's CDR3 is CASSESIVGRGAQYF. DNA of the CDR3: TGCGCCAGCAGTGAGTCGATTGTGGGTCGGGGGGCCCAGTACTTC.

The rearrangement links TRBV5-1 to TRBJ2-7; 11 bases are shared with TRBD2. V trimming: 0 bases; J trimming: 0 bases; junction bases outside the gene matches: 5. Germline values: CDR1 SGHRS, CDR2 YFSETQ. The CDR3 is 17 residues long. Here the CDR3 reads CASSLETSGESSYEQYF. CDR3 in DNA: TGCGCCAGCAGCTTGGAGACTAGCGGGGAGAGCTCCTACGAGCAGTACTTC.

The rearrangement uses TRBV9 and TRBJ1-4, with a possible D match to TRBD1 (5 bases). Trimming left V 3 bases short and J 3 bases short, with 15 bases between. Germline V gives CDR1 SGDLS, CDR2 YYNGEE. This CDR3 spans 16 amino acids. The CDR3 loop reads CASSAGRGVANEKLFF. The CDR3 coding sequence is TGTGCCAGCAGCGCGGGACGGGGGGTGGCTAATGAAAAACTGTTTTTT.

Details on this clone: At one boundary the junction diverges from the germline segment, which might be a read error. The chain employs TRBV28 and TRBJ2-5; a weak D match, TRBD1 (6 bases). The CDR3 totals 15 residues. Germline values: CDR1 MDHEN, CDR2 SYDVKM. The CDR3 DNA reads as TGTGCCAGCAGTTTATGGCTCTCACCAGGGGAGAGCCAGTACTTC. This gives the protein CASSLWLSPGESQYF.

The V call is TRBV7-9, the J call TRBJ2-5, with TRBD1 matching 7 bases. In germline, CDR1 is SEHNR, CDR2 FQNEAQ (reference sequence). The ends lost 5 bases at V and 2 bases at J; junction bases unmatched: 5. There are 14 residues in the CDR3. CDR3 residues: CASSASGQQETQYF. CDR3 coding DNA: TGTGCCAGCAGCGCCTCGGGACAGCAAGAGACCCAGTACTTC.

The rearrangement links TRBV7-9 to TRBJ2-1; D uncertain. V shed 4 bases and J shed 5 bases, with 9 bases lying between them. CDR1 is SEHNR and CDR2 is FQNEAQ in the germline V gene (reference sequence). The CDR3 length is 13 residues. The CDR3 reads CASSSQADNEQFF. The CDR3, as DNA: TGTGCCAGCAGCTCTCAGGCCGACAATGAGCAGTTCTTC. The variable domain in full, with the rest retrieved from reference TRBV7-9 and TRBJ2-1, is DTGVSQNPRHKITKRGQNVTFRCDPISEHNRLYWYRQTLGQGPEFLTYFQNEAQLEKSRLLSDRFSAERPKGSFSTLEIQRTEQGDSAMYLCASSSQADNEQFFGPGTRLTVL.